This TCR beta chain was sequenced during a study of blood T cells in healthy people across ages. The CDR3 length is 16 residues. Germline V gives CDR1 SGHRS, CDR2 YFSETQ. J gave up 0 bases and V 1 base, and 6 bases lay outside the gene matches. Together with a sample-barcoded 5' primer, a J-beta primer mix was included in a second PCR lasting roughly 6 to 12 cycles. The template-switch adaptor, which had 12 random nucleotides, put a tag on each cDNA molecule. TCRdb used MiXCR to reprocess the 5' RACE reads, holding one entry per CDR3 protein. The sample consists of around 800,000 distinct CDR3 sequences, approximately 53% of them appearing once. Isolation of PBMCs gave at least 7 million cells per sample.

The TCR originated in a man older than 75 in good health. The sample was blood. The chain combines TRBV5-1 with TRBJ1-1; TRBD1 agrees at 7 bases. The DNA for the CDR3 is TGCGCCAGCAGCTTGAATCAGGGGGGAATGAACACTGAAGCTTTCTTT. Protein sequence: CASSLNQGGMNTEAFF.